The present entry profiles one T cell receptor beta chain with its context. What antigen it recognizes has not been identified. Via the germline V gene, CDR1 is SGDLS and CDR2 YYNGEE. Ends trimmed: V by 4 bases, J by 3 bases; bases unmatched to a gene: 11. The cysteine opens and the phenylalanine closes a CDR3 of 19 amino acids. Only the CDR3 region is kept as DNA, spanning 57 bases read in frame from base 1. The CDR3 regions of human TCRbeta chains were analyzed by immunosequencing. The study's processing was this. Repertoire TCRs were matched against a reference library of SARS-CoV-2-specific TCRs generated with the MIRA antigen-specificity platform. Breadth was defined as the fraction of unique TCRs that were SARS-CoV-2-associated, and depth was defined as the fraction of total T cells that were SARS-CoV-2-associated. Using the MIRA data, each spike-specific TCR was mapped to the spike region that the TCR reacts to and placed in a CD4 or CD8 class. Log10-transformed breadth and depth values were compared by one-way ANOVA with Sidak's multiple comparisons tests. The table was pulled from immuneACCESS by TCRdb, which kept in-frame rearrangements only. Such tables lose some clones; where checked, under half of the loss comes from unresolved V genes, and the rest has no known cause. V and J calls and clone size are given by that table; D and trimming were obtained from the DNA. The sample table holds under 150,000 clones. The ten biggest clones cover 2% to 2.5% of the sample.

The data were obtained in a study of T cell responses to AZD1222 COVID-19 vaccine (TCRdb year 2021). Context from the whole study: TCR sequencing covered more than 230 trial participants: 207 given two doses of AZD1222 and 26 given two doses of MenACWY control vaccine. Enrollment into the trials was organized by age into subgroups of 18-55, 56-69 and 70-plus years, and those subgroups contained roughly 140, 27 and 60 TCR-sequenced participants, respectively.

The research as a whole found: Reportedly, almost half of the unique spike-specific TCRs recognized epitopes lying outside the regions that are mutated in the B.1.351 and B.1.1.7 variants. After two AZD1222 doses, spike-specific TCR breadth and depth were significantly higher than at day 0 and than in MenACWY recipients. Vaccine-associated CD4 TCRs spanned the whole spike protein, with dominant responses in regions 160-218 and 743-854. Because no samples from the day 14 peak response were available, repertoires could be characterized only after the peak T cell response. Participants were mostly white British and included more females than males, and it was suggested by the authors that clonal diversity may have been underestimated. The 56-69-year group was small, and its depth increase did not reach significance, likely because of low power. Only five or six AZD1222 recipients were SARS-CoV-2 seropositive at baseline, limiting conclusions about previously exposed vaccinees.

The time point label on this specimen signifies: baseline before first vaccination. Vaccinee samples came from UK trials COV001 and COV002, including a single-blind randomized controlled phase 2/3 trial of AZD1222 (ChAdOx1 nCoV-19) in healthy adults. For TCRbeta chain sequencing, PBMC samples were collected from trial participants at day 0 and at day 28 after the second dose. Material: peripheral blood. This sequence originates from an adult in good health. The chain couples TRBV9 to TRBJ2-2, and 14 bases in between align with TRBD2. The encoded CDR3 is CASSHRLAGGRWDTGELFF. The nucleotide sequence is given as TGTGCCAGCAGCCACCGACTAGCGGGGGGGAGGTGGGACACCGGGGAGCTGTTTTTT.